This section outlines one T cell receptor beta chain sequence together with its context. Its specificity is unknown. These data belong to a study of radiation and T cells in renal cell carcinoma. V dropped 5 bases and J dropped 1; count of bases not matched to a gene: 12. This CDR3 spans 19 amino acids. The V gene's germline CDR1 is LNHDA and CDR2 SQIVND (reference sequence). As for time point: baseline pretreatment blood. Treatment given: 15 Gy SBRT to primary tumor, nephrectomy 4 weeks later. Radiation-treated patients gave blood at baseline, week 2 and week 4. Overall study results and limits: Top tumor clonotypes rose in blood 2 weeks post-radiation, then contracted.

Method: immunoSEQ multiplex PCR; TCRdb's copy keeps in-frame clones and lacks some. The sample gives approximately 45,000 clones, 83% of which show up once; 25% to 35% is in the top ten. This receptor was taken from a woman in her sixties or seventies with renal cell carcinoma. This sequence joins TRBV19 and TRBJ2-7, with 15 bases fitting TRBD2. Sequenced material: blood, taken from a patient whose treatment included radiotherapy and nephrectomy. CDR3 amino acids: CASSVTGTSGGIESYEQYF. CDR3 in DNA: TGTGCCAGTAGTGTAACCGGGACTAGCGGGGGGATCGAATCCTACGAGCAGTACTTC.